A selection of T cell receptor beta chains follows, all from one sample in a study of T-cell memory formation after mild COVID-19. TCRdb re-derived calls from the 5' RACE reads in MiXCR, one entry per CDR3 protein. The sample gives about 430,000 distinct CDR3 sequences, 20% to 25% of which show up once; around 8.1% is in the top ten. The sequenced sample consisted of PBMCs or a T cell subset sorted from them (not recorded which). These receptor sequences come from an adult woman who had mild COVID-19 (a few samples of this study predate the infection). Cell type and time point are not known. Both conserved end residues are part of each CDR3. The D gene is left open where the match is weak. The size field is filled for only some rows; it gives once, few, many or a size class.

d_call	clone_size	v_call	j_call	cdr3_nt	cdr3_aa
-	many	TRBV19	TRBJ2-3	TGTGCCAGTACTCAACTAGGGACACCGTCAGATACGCAGTATTTT	CASTQLGTPSDTQYF
-	few	TRBV18	TRBJ2-5	TGTGCCAGCTCACCACAGGGTACGCAGACCCAGTACTTC	CASSPQGTQTQYF
TRBD1	many	TRBV6-5	TRBJ1-2	TGTGCCAGCAGTTACTCGAGACAGGGCGGGGGCTACACCTTC	CASSYSRQGGGYTF
-	-	TRBV9	TRBJ2-1	TGTGCCAGCAGCGTAGCCCCGTATTACAATGAGCAGTTCTTC	CASSVAPYYNEQFF
TRBD1	-	TRBV12-3/TRBV12-4	TRBJ2-5	TGTGCCAGCAGTGGCCGCTGGACAGGGGCTCAAGAGACCCAGTACTTC	CASSGRWTGAQETQYF
-	-	TRBV9	TRBJ1-3	TGTGCCAGCAGCCCTAAAGGGAGGACCTCTGGAAACACCATATATTTT	CASSPKGRTSGNTIYF
TRBD2	-	TRBV5-8	TRBJ2-5	TGTGCCAGCAGCTTGGAGCGGGGGGGCCCGACCCAGTACTTC	CASSLERGGPTQYF
TRBD1	-	TRBV7-3	TRBJ1-1	TGTGCCAGCAGCCCCACGTCGGCGGGACAGGAGGCTTTCTTT	CASSPTSAGQEAFF
-	many	TRBV7-8	TRBJ1-4	TGTGCCAGCAGCTTAGGTGGCGGGAATGAAAAACTGTTTTTT	CASSLGGGNEKLFF
-	few	TRBV29-1	TRBJ2-3	TGCAGCGTGGGAAGACATTCCCTTATCAGCACAGATACGCAGTATTTT	CSVGRHSLISTDTQYF
TRBD1	-	TRBV7-9	TRBJ2-7	TGTGCCAGCAGCTTAGTAGGGGGACAGTCCTACGAGCAGTACTTC	CASSLVGGQSYEQYF
-	few	TRBV6-6	TRBJ2-7	TGTGCCAGCAGTTACTCAGGCGGGGTAAACTCCTACGAGCAGTACTTC	CASSYSGGVNSYEQYF
-	-	TRBV27	TRBJ1-5	TGTGCCAGCAGTTTAGGGCCCCGTCAGCCCCAGCATTTT	CASSLGPRQPQHF
-	-	TRBV10-3	TRBJ2-7	TGTGCCATCAGTGAAACGGGAGCCCTTATTGTTCTGTCGTACTTC	CAISETGALIVLSYF
-	-	TRBV7-2	TRBJ2-1	TGTGCCAGCAGCCTCCTACACGGGAGCTCCTACAATGAGCAGTTCTTC	CASSLLHGSSYNEQFF
-	few	TRBV29-1	TRBJ2-7	TGCAGCGTTGTGGCAGGGCCTCCCTACGAGCAGTACTTC	CSVVAGPPYEQYF
-	-	TRBV20-1	TRBJ2-1	TGCAGTGCCTCCCCCGGGGCGTATGAGCAGTTCTTC	CSASPGAYEQFF
-	few	TRBV9	TRBJ2-5	TGTGCCAGCAGCGTAGGACGGTGGGAGACCCAGTACTTC	CASSVGRWETQYF
TRBD2	-	TRBV5-5	TRBJ2-7	TGTGCCAGCAGCTCCGGGACTAGGTACTACGAGCAGTACTTC	CASSSGTRYYEQYF
-	-	TRBV5-1	TRBJ2-3	TGCGCCAGCAGCTTGGGGTCCGCAGGGGCTAGGACAGATACGCAGTATTTT	CASSLGSAGARTDTQYF
TRBD2	few	TRBV29-1	TRBJ2-3	TGCAGCGTTGTTGCGGGACTAGCGGGGAGGGCAGATACGCAGTATTTT	CSVVAGLAGRADTQYF
-	few	TRBV7-9	TRBJ2-7	TGTGCCAGCAGCCGATCGACATATGGCGAGCAGTACTTC	CASSRSTYGEQYF
-	-	TRBV12-3/TRBV12-4	TRBJ2-7	TGTGCCAGCAGTCCCCAGGGGGTAGCGGGGACCTACGAGCAGTACTTC	CASSPQGVAGTYEQYF
-	-	TRBV27	TRBJ2-7	TGTGCCAGCAGGCCCGGTGGGGGGAGCTCCTACGAGCAGTACTTC	CASRPGGGSSYEQYF
TRBD2	few	TRBV3-1	TRBJ2-1	TGTGCCAGCAGCCAACCCGGGACTAGCGCCAATGAGCAGTTCTTC	CASSQPGTSANEQFF
-	once	TRBV6-5	TRBJ1-6	TGTGCCAGCAGTTACGGTCAGGGATGGACACCCCTCCACTTT	CASSYGQGWTPLHF
-	-	TRBV12-3/TRBV12-4	TRBJ2-3	TGTGCCAGCAGTCACTATATGGCTAGCGGCACAGATACGCAGTATTTT	CASSHYMASGTDTQYF
-	-	TRBV29-1	TRBJ2-3	TGCAGCGTCCAAGAGTGGGGGGGCTCCCCAGATACGCAGTATTTT	CSVQEWGGSPDTQYF
TRBD1	-	TRBV29-1	TRBJ2-1	TGCAGCGTTGGGGACAGGGGTGGAAATGAGCAGTTCTTC	CSVGDRGGNEQFF
TRBD1	-	TRBV12-3/TRBV12-4	TRBJ1-1	TGTGCCAGCAGCATAGACAGGGCCGGCGGTTACACTGAAGCTTTCTTT	CASSIDRAGGYTEAFF
TRBD2	many	TRBV7-6	TRBJ2-3	TGTGCCAGCAGCTTTAGCGGGGAAACAGATACGCAGTATTTT	CASSFSGETDTQYF
TRBD1	-	TRBV7-9	TRBJ1-6	TGTGCCAGCAGCACTGGGACAGGGGGGTCTTCACCCCTCCACTTT	CASSTGTGGSSPLHF
-	few	TRBV20-1	TRBJ1-1	TGCAGTGCTAGAGATGGACGGACGAACACTGAAGCTTTCTTT	CSARDGRTNTEAFF
TRBD2	-	TRBV7-6	TRBJ2-1	TGTGCCAGCAGCCAGAGACCTGGCGGGGGTCACTACAATGAGCAGTTCTTC	CASSQRPGGGHYNEQFF
-	few	TRBV20-1	TRBJ2-7	TGCAGTGCTAGAGATCTCGGTGTCCTATACTACGAGCAGTACTTC	CSARDLGVLYYEQYF
-	-	TRBV15	TRBJ2-2	TGTGCCACCAGCTGGGGTCGGGATGGGGAGCTGTTTTTT	CATSWGRDGELFF
TRBD1	few	TRBV29-1	TRBJ2-7	TGCAGCGTTCAACAGGGGGCCTACGAGCAGTACTTC	CSVQQGAYEQYF
-	-	TRBV7-2	TRBJ2-1	TGTGCCAGCAGCTCGGGACCTTCGGGCAATGAGCAGTTCTTC	CASSSGPSGNEQFF
-	few	TRBV25-1	TRBJ1-6	TGTGCTACACACGGACAGTTTGGGTCACCCCTCCACTTT	CATHGQFGSPLHF
-	-	TRBV24-1	TRBJ1-5	TGTGCCACCAGTGATCGGGGCCTCGGGGGGAATCAGCCCCAGCATTTT	CATSDRGLGGNQPQHF
-	-	TRBV12-3/TRBV12-4	TRBJ2-3	TGTGCCAGCAGTTTAGGAGCTAGCGGCACAGATACGCAGTATTTT	CASSLGASGTDTQYF
-	-	TRBV15	TRBJ1-5	TGTGCCACCAGCGTACTGGCAGGGGTGAATCAGCCCCAGCATTTT	CATSVLAGVNQPQHF
TRBD1	-	TRBV5-1	TRBJ1-2	TGCGCCAGCAGCTCGACAGGGCCCGAGGGCTATGGCTACACCTTC	CASSSTGPEGYGYTF
-	-	TRBV2	TRBJ2-1	TGTGCCAGCAGGAGAGGGGGGGGCTACAATGAGCAGTTCTTC	CASRRGGGYNEQFF
-	-	TRBV6-2/TRBV6-3	TRBJ1-5	TGTGCCAGCAGTTACTCAAAACAGCAATTTCCCCAGCATTTT	CASSYSKQQFPQHF
-	few	TRBV4-1	TRBJ1-6	TGCGCCAGCAGCCAAGGCGACTCAAGGGCTATCATCCCACCCCTCCACTTT	CASSQGDSRAIIPPLHF
-	-	TRBV7-6	TRBJ2-7	TGTGCCAGCAGCCCCGGGGAAACAGTCTACGAGCAGTACTTC	CASSPGETVYEQYF
TRBD2	-	TRBV9	TRBJ2-3	TGTGCCAGCAGCGTAGAAGCGGGGAGCACAGATACGCAGTATTTT	CASSVEAGSTDTQYF
-	-	TRBV20-1	TRBJ1-1	TGCAGTGCTAGTTATACGTATATGAACACTGAAGCTTTCTTT	CSASYTYMNTEAFF
-	-	TRBV12-3/TRBV12-4	TRBJ1-5	TGTGCCAGCAGCATTGGACGGAGGCTCAATCAGCCCCAGCATTTT	CASSIGRRLNQPQHF
-	-	TRBV5-1	TRBJ1-1	TGCGCCAGCAGCTTGGACCGGCAATCGAACACTGAAGCTTTCTTT	CASSLDRQSNTEAFF
-	-	TRBV7-9	TRBJ1-1	TGTGCCAGCAGCCAGGGTTGGGAAGCTTTCTTT	CASSQGWEAFF
TRBD2	-	TRBV7-2	TRBJ2-5	TGTGCCAGCAGCTTGGGGGGGACGAAGGAGACCCAGTACTTC	CASSLGGTKETQYF
-	few	TRBV12-3/TRBV12-4	TRBJ1-6	TGTGCCAGCAGTTTCAGGGTAGCCGATTCACCCCTCCACTTT	CASSFRVADSPLHF